This T cell receptor beta chain was documented in a study of T-cell memory formation after mild COVID-19. In regard to this clonotype: No antigen is known for it.

Study outcomes and limitations: In pre-infection memory, a portion of responding clones appeared, which suggested that cross-reactive memory joined. Proof of SARS-CoV-2 specificity was absent for the second-wave clones that crested on day 37. Those CD4+ clones that contracted were mainly in CM and EM (CD8+ ones in EMRA).

With 1 base clipped from V and 4 bases from J, the junction kept 0 bases outside the gene matches. The germline CDR1 and CDR2 sequences are SQVTM and ANQGSEA. The CDR3 length is 14 residues. TCRdb ran MiXCR on the 5' RACE reads and lists one entry per CDR3 protein. Here the sample spans 180,000 or so distinct CDR3 sequences, around 10% being singletons. The sample comprised PBMCs or a T cell subset sorted from them (not recorded which). This TCR was recovered from a man younger than 35 who had mild COVID-19 (a few samples of this study predate the infection). Cell type and time point are not known. The J gene is TRBJ2-5, the V gene TRBV29-1, with 13 nucleotides matching TRBD2. The CDR3 spells CSVEGLAGGETQYF. The CDR3 DNA sequence: TGCAGCGTTGAAGGACTAGCGGGAGGAGAGACCCAGTACTTC.